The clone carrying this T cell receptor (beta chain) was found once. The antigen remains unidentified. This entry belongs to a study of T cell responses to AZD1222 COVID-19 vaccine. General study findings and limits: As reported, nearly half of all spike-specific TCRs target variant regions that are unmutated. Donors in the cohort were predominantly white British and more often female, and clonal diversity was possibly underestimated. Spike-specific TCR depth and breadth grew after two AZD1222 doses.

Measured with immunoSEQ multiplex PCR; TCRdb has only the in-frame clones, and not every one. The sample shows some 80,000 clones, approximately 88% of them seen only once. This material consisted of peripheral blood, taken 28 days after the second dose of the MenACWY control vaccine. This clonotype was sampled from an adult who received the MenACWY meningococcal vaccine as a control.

The chain's CDR3 is CASSQEGGYGYTF. DNA for the CDR3: TGTGCCAGCAGCCAGGAGGGGGGCTATGGCTACACCTTC. J is TRBJ1-2 and V is TRBV9, with TRBD1 as a possible D gene (6 bases). The CDR3 totals 13 residues. Between the trimmed V and J ends, which lost 4 bases and 4 bases, there was a span of 11 bases. CDR1 and CDR2 (germline): SGDLS, YYNGEE.